This T cell receptor (beta chain) was profiled in a study of blood T cell repertoires in COVID-19. This table comes from immunoSEQ multiplex PCR, and its TCRdb copy is limited to in-frame clones, with some not included. The sample records about 480,000 clones, 70% to 90% being singletons. The sequencing sample was made of peripheral blood. The receptor's source is a woman aged 45-59 years with COVID-19, enrolled during active disease.

CDR3 loop: CASSLMSPGQGNYGYTF. The CDR3 coding sequence is TGTGCCAGCAGTTTAATGTCCCCCGGACAAGGCAACTATGGCTACACCTTC. The chain links TRBV27 to TRBJ1-2, with a possible D match to TRBD1 (5 bases). Deletions cut 2 bases from V and 2 bases from J, with 18 bases between. The length of the CDR3 is 17 residues. In germline, CDR1 is MNHEY, CDR2 SMNVEV (reference sequence).